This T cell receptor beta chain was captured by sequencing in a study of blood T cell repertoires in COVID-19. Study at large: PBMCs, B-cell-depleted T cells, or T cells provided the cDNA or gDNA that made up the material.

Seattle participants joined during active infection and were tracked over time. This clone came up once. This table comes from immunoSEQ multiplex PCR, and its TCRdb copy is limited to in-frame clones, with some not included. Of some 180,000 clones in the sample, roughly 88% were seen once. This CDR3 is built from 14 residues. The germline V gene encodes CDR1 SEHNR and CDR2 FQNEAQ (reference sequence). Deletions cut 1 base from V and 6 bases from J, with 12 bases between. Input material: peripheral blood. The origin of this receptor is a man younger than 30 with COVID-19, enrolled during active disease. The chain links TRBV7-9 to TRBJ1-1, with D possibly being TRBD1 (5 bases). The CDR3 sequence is CASSLGGGRAEAFF. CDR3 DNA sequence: TGTGCCAGCAGCTTAGGGGGCGGGAGGGCTGAAGCTTTCTTT. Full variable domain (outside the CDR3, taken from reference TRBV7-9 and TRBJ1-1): DTGVSQNPRHKITKRGQNVTFRCDPISEHNRLYWYRQTLGQGPEFLTYFQNEAQLEKSRLLSDRFSAERPKGSFSTLEIQRTEQGDSAMYLCASSLGGGRAEAFFGQGTRLTVV.